This section outlines one TCR beta chain sequence together with its context. These data belong to a study of OX40 agonist ivuxolimab in advanced cancers. Trimming took 2 bases from V and 6 from J, leaving 11 bases between them. Germline assignment: CDR1 GTSNPN and CDR2 SVGIG (reference sequence). The length of the CDR3 is 14 residues. Using immunoSEQ multiplex PCR, the repertoire was profiled, and TCRdb retains in-frame clones only, with some absent. The top ten clones hold 21% of a sample with tens of thousands of clones, about 82% of them seen once. This material consisted of CD4+ or CD8+ T cells sorted from blood, taken in a trial of the OX40 agonist ivuxolimab. This receptor was identified in an adult with an advanced solid tumor such as melanoma, head and neck, liver or kidney cancer. The rearrangement links TRBV30 to TRBJ1-6; D gene unclear. The CDR3: CAWSPGSFNSPLHF. In DNA form, the CDR3 reads TGTGCCTGGAGTCCCGGTAGCTTTAATTCACCCCTCCACTTT. Full variable domain (remainder filled in from reference TRBV30 and TRBJ1-6): SQTIHQWPATLVQPVGSPLSLECTVEGTSNPNLYWYRQAAGRGLQLLFYSVGIGQISSEVPQNLSASRPQDRQFILSSKKLLLSDSGFYLCAWSPGSFNSPLHFGNGTRLTVT.